The 8 T cell receptor beta chains below all came from one sample that was sequenced in a study of blood T cell repertoires in COVID-19. Profiled with immunoSEQ multiplex PCR; TCRdb holds only in-frame clones, not every one. The sample yields 130,000 to 150,000 clones, about 86% seen once. The sample taken for sequencing was peripheral blood. Receptor source: a middle-aged woman with acute or convalescent COVID-19.

The rearrangement uses TRBV12-5 and TRBJ2-7, with D possibly TRBD2 on 5 matching bases. Germline V gene sequence: CDR1 LGHNT, CDR2 FRNRAP. The CDR3 totals 14 residues. V lost 2 bases to trimming and J lost 5 bases, with 13 bases between them. Here the CDR3 reads CASGLIGLAHEQYF. The CDR3 DNA reads TGTGCTAGTGGTTTGATAGGCCTAGCTCACGAGCAGTACTTC.

In this sample, this clone turned up once. The CDR3 loop reads CSVAGGQLNTGELFF. In DNA, the CDR3 is TGCAGCGTTGCAGGAGGGCAGTTGAACACCGGGGAGCTGTTTTTT. This rearrangement joins TRBV29-1 to TRBJ2-2, with D possibly TRBD2 on 6 matching bases. V shed 4 bases and J shed 1 base, with 13 bases lying between them. Germline CDR1 SQVTM, CDR2 ANQGSEA. This CDR3 has 15 residues.

The CDR3 sequence is CASLGQGVNEQFF. DNA for the CDR3: TGTGCCAGCTTAGGACAGGGGGTCAATGAGCAGTTCTTC. The chain combines TRBV18 with TRBJ2-1; 10 nucleotides agree with TRBD1. The germline gives CDR1 KGHSH, CDR2 LQKENI. The CDR3 extends over 13 amino acids. The V segment lost 7 bases and the J segment 6 bases; nucleotides outside the gene matches: 3.

V gene TRBV6-6 combines with J gene TRBJ1-1; 7 bases map to TRBD1. Germline V lookup: CDR1 MNHNY, CDR2 SVGAGI (reference sequence). This CDR3 is 13 amino acids long. V was clipped by 5 bases and J by 8 bases; unmatched bases: 8. The CDR3 reads CASSRARGLEAFF. As DNA, the CDR3 is TGTGCCAGCAGTCGGGCGAGGGGGCTGGAAGCTTTCTTT.

This clone was observed a handful of times. V is TRBV19 and J is TRBJ1-5, with TRBD1 identical over 7 bases. Germline trimming cut 8 bases from V and 3 bases from J; bases unmatched to any gene: 13. The CDR3 is made up of 16 amino acids. CDR1 LNHDA and CDR2 SQIVND come from the germline V gene (reference sequence). In DNA, the CDR3 is TGTGCCAGTGCCAAGAGACAGGGCACCAACAATCAGCCCCAGCATTTT. Translation gives CASAKRQGTNNQPQHF.

The sample holds one count of this clone. The gene calls are TRBV10-3 and TRBJ1-1; perhaps TRBD1 as D (6 bases). The germline V gene encodes CDR1 ENHRY and CDR2 SYGVKD. The CDR3 sequence is 13 residues long. Deletions cut 6 bases from V and 3 bases from J, with 11 bases between. The CDR3 bases are TGTGCCATCAGACAGGGAGTGGACACTGAAGCTTTCTTT. This translates into CAIRQGVDTEAFF.

Written as DNA, the CDR3 is TGTGCCACCAGCAGAGATCTCTTGAACACTGAAGCTTTCTTT. This translates into CATSRDLLNTEAFF. The chain carries TRBV15 and TRBJ1-1; D call uncertain. This CDR3 region has 14 residues. V shed 0 bases and J shed 0 bases, with 5 bases lying between them. CDR1 and CDR2 from the germline V gene are LNHNV and YYDKDF (reference sequence).

The rearrangement links TRBV2 to TRBJ2-5; TRBD2 agrees at 14 bases. The germline CDR1 and CDR2 sequences are SNHLY and FYNNEI. The CDR3 has 15 amino acids. V shed 4 bases, J shed 5 bases, and the junction held 3 bases outside the gene matches. The CDR3, as DNA: TGTGCCAGCAGTGGACTAGCGGGAGGGGGGGAGACCCAGTACTTC. Its protein product is CASSGLAGGGETQYF. Using reference TRBV2 and TRBJ2-5 for the parts outside the CDR3, the full variable domain is EPEVTQTPSHQVTQMGQEVILRCVPISNHLYFYWYRQILGQKVEFLVSFYNNEISEKSEIFDDQFSVERPDGSNFTLKIRSTKLEDSAMYFCASSGLAGGGETQYFGPGTRLLVL.